This TCR beta chain was captured in a study of cytomegalovirus exposure and HLA in healthy donors. The study ran its PCR with 60 Vbeta and 13 Jbeta primers. Clones were sequenced by immunoSEQ multiplex PCR, and TCRdb holds only the in-frame ones, with some missing. The sample includes 90,000 to 130,000 clones, 60% to 85% of them seen just once. Study results and limitations: In vitro assays verified that a few CMV-associated chains recognized CMV antigens specifically. As a later analysis revealed, most CMV-associated TCR beta chains appeared HLA-restricted.

Concerning this clone itself: Its cognate antigen is unknown.

Germline CDR1 SGHNT, CDR2 YYREEE (reference sequence). V dropped 1 base and J dropped 4; count of bases not matched to a gene: 5. This CDR3 has 15 residues. The sequencing input was PBMCs. The rearrangement joins TRBV5-4 to TRBJ2-1; TRBD1 matches 7 bases. The receptor's source is a young woman in good health and CMV-seronegative. CDR3 coding DNA: TGTGCCAGCAGCTTGATCGGGACAGCATACAATGAGCAGTTCTTC. Amino acid sequence: CASSLIGTAYNEQFF.